This T cell receptor (beta chain) is from a study of blood T cell repertoires in COVID-19. Per the authors' pipeline: Reference gene primer amplification yielded estimated nucleated cell counts. Assay: immunoSEQ multiplex PCR; the TCRdb copy retains only in-frame clones and omits some. V and J calls plus clone size are reproduced from that table; the DNA served to infer D and trimming. The sample carries hundreds of thousands of clones, about 89% recorded once. V lost 2 bases and J lost 2; bases outside the gene matches: 5. The CDR3 has 16 amino acids. In germline, CDR1 is KGHSH, CDR2 LQKENI. This sequence was found in a woman younger than 45 with COVID-19, enrolled during active disease. Sequenced input: peripheral blood. The rearrangement links TRBV18 to TRBJ2-3; TRBD2 aligns across 9 bases. CDR3 in DNA: TGTGCCAGCTCACCATCTAGCGGGGCTTACACAGATACGCAGTATTTT. Its protein product is CASSPSSGAYTDTQYF.